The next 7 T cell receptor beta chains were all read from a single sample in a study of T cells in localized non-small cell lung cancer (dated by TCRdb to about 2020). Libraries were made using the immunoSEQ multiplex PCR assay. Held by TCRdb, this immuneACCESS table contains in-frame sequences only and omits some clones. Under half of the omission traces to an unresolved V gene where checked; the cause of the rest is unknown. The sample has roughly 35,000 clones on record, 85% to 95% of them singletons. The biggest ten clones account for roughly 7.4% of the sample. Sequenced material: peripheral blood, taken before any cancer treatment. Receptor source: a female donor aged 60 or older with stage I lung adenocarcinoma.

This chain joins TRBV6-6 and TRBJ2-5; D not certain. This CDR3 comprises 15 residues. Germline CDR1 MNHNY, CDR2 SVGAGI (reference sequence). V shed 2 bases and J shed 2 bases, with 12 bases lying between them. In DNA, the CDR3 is TGTGCCAGCAGTTACGGTCGGATAGCTCAAGAGACCCAGTACTTC. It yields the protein CASSYGRIAQETQYF.

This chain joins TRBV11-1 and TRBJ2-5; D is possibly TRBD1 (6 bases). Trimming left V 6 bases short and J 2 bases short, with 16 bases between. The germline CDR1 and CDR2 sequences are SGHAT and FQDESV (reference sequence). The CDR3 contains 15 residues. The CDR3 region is CASRAGNRAQETQYF. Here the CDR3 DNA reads TGTGCCAGCAGGGCTGGGAACAGGGCTCAAGAGACCCAGTACTTC.

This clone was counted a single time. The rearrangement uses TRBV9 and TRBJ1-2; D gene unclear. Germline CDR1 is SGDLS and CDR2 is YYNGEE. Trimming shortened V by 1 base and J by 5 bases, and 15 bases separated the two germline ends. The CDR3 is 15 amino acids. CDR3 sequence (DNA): TGTGCCAGCAGCGTATCGTCCCAGCCGAGATATGGCTACACCTTC. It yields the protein CASSVSSQPRYGYTF.

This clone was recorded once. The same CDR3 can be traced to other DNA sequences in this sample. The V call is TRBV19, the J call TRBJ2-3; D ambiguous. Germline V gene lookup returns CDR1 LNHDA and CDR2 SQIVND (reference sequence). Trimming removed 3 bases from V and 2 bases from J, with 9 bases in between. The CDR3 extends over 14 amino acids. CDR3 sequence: CASSISGYTDTQYF. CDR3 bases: TGTGCCAGTAGTATTTCCGGTTACACAGATACGCAGTATTTT. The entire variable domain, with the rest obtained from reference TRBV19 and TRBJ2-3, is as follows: DGGITQSPKYLFRKEGQNVTLSCEQNLNHDAMYWYRQDPGQGLRLIYYSQIVNDFQKGDIAEGYSVSREKKESFPLTVTSAQKNPTAFYLCASSISGYTDTQYFGPGTRLTVL.

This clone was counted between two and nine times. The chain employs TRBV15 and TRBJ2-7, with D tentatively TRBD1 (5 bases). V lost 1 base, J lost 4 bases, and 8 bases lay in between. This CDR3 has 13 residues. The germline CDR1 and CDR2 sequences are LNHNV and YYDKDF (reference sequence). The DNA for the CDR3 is TGTGCCACCAGCAGAGTAGACAGTTACGAGCAGTACTTC. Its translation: CATSRVDSYEQYF. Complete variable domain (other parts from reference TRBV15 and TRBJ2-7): DAMVIQNPRYQVTQFGKPVTLSCSQTLNHNVMYWYQQKSSQAPKLLFHYYDKDFNNEADTPDNFQSRRPNTSFCFLDIRSPGLGDTAMYLCATSRVDSYEQYFGPGTRLTVT.

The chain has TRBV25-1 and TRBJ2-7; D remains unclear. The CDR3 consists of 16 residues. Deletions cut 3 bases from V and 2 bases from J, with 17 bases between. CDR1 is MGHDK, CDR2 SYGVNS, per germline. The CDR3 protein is CASSDPIGRSPYEQYV. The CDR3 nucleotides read TGTGCCAGCAGTGACCCTATAGGCAGGTCCCCCTACGAGCAGTACGTC.

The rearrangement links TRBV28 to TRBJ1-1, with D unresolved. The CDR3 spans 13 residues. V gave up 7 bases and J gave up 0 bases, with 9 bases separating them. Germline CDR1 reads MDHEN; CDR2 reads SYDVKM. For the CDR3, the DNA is TGTGCCAGCACCCGGCTCCTGAACACTGAAGCTTTCTTT. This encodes CASTRLLNTEAFF.